Shown below are 5 T cell receptor beta chains from a single sample sequenced in a study of blood T cell repertoires in COVID-19. The assay was immunoSEQ multiplex PCR, and TCRdb's table has in-frame clones only and misses some. The sample has over 200,000 clones; about 94% are singletons. The specimen sequenced was peripheral blood. The receptors were gathered from a man between 60 and 75 years old with COVID-19, enrolled during active disease.

The table lists this clone with a few counts. The V call is TRBV1, the J call TRBJ1-2. TRBV1 is given as a pseudogene. The CDR3 loop spans 15 amino acids. CDR3 sequence reads: CTSSQGRGRKKGYTF. CDR3 nucleotide sequence: TGCACCAGCAGCCAAGGACGGGGTAGAAAGAAGGGCTACACCTTC.

The chain carries TRBV9 and TRBJ2-7, with 12 bases matching TRBD2. This CDR3 has 15 residues. Losses at the gene ends were 4 bases for V and 3 bases for J; bases not matched to a gene: 5. CDR1 is SGDLS, CDR2 YYNGEE, per germline. CDR3 bases: TGTGCCAGCAGCCCTCTAGCGGGGGGGATCTACGAGCAGTACTTC. It yields the protein CASSPLAGGIYEQYF.

The chain joins TRBV11-2 to TRBJ2-7; no clear D gene. V was cut by 1 base and J by 3 bases, with 10 bases left in between. CDR1 and CDR2 (germline): SGHAT, FQNNGV. The length of the CDR3 is 14 residues. For the CDR3, the DNA is TGTGCCAGCAGCTTAGTCGACATCAACTACGAGCAGTACTTC. Protein: CASSLVDINYEQYF.

V is TRBV11-2 and J is TRBJ2-7; TRBD2 matches at 9 bases. The V gene end was trimmed by 5 bases and the J gene end by 2 bases; junction bases not matched to a gene: 10. The CDR3 consists of 16 residues. CDR1 is SGHAT and CDR2 is FQNNGV in the germline V gene. The CDR3: CASSRQLAGGPYEQYF. The CDR3 DNA reads as TGTGCCAGCAGCCGACAGCTCGCGGGAGGGCCCTACGAGCAGTACTTC.

Written as DNA, the CDR3 is TGTGCCAGCAGCTTAACGGGAGGAGAATACGAGACCCAGTACTTC. Its translation is CASSLTGGEYETQYF. This chain uses TRBV7-9 with TRBJ2-5; 7 bases fit TRBD2. Germline trimming cut 2 bases from V and 5 bases from J; bases unmatched to any gene: 8. The CDR3 sequence is 15 residues long. The germline gives CDR1 SEHNR, CDR2 FQNEAQ (reference sequence).